This T cell receptor (beta chain) derives from a study of CD8 T cells in Susac syndrome. Germline V gene data show CDR1 as MNHEY and CDR2 as SMNVEV (reference sequence). V was pared by 5 bases and J by 4 bases, with 10 bases of the junction left unmatched. The CDR3 contains 16 residues. After extraction with the RNeasy kit, about 0.45 to 1 ug of the RNA was reverse transcribed using random hexamers. TCRdb analysed the immunoSEQ multiplex PCR reads with MiXCR anew, one entry per CDR3 protein. This table has roughly 150,000 distinct CDR3 sequences, approximately 96% appearing once. TEMRA cells were FACS-enriched, and CD8+ and CD4+ T cells were isolated negatively.

The TCR sequence derives from a human donor with multiple sclerosis. Sequencing was carried out using CD8+ T cells from PBMCs. The V gene is TRBV27, the J gene TRBJ2-1; the match to TRBD2 covers 8 bases. CDR3 sequence reads: CASSPSAGATYNEQFF. The CDR3 DNA reads TGTGCCAGCAGTCCCTCAGCGGGGGCTACTTACAATGAGCAGTTCTTC.